In its sample, the clone carrying this T cell receptor beta chain was seen a few times. The use of a sample-barcoded 5' primer and a J-beta primer mix characterized a second PCR of 7 to 11 cycles. TCRdb redid the calling of the 5' RACE reads with MiXCR, one entry per CDR3 protein. This sample has approximately 800,000 distinct CDR3 sequences; around a quarter occur once, and the top ten carry under 4.5%. The data stem from a study of blood T cells in healthy people across ages. These data were also reused for a study on T cells of mothers and their children.

The sequencing sample was made of blood. The TCR originated in a boy between 5 and 17 years old in good health.

CDR3 sequence reads: CATSEPGTSGKHEQFF. CDR3 sequence (DNA): TGTGCCACCAGTGAACCCGGGACTAGCGGGAAGCATGAGCAGTTCTTC. The J gene is TRBJ2-1, the V gene TRBV24-1; TRBD2 matches 13 bases. Germline trimming cut 4 bases from V and 8 bases from J; bases unmatched to any gene: 7. The germline V gene encodes CDR1 KGHDR and CDR2 SFDVKD. CDR3 length: 16 residues.